This T cell receptor (beta chain) was observed in a study of blood T cell repertoires in COVID-19. Study in general: Italy, Spain and the United States were the sources of the convalescent and acute COVID-19 samples. From T cells, B-cell-depleted T cells, or PBMCs came the material, which was cDNA or gDNA.

V lost 5 bases, J lost 4 bases, and 21 bases lay in between. Germline loops: CDR1 MNHEY, CDR2 SMNVEV (reference sequence). This CDR3 is built from 17 residues. In the source study's methods: By means of reference gene primer amplification, nucleated cell counts were estimated. The data were produced by immunoSEQ multiplex PCR, yet TCRdb's version contains in-frame clones alone and is incomplete. The V and J calls and clone size are taken from that table; D and trimming were inferred from the DNA. The sample shows approximately 100,000 clones, 89% of them seen only once. The sample was peripheral blood. The gene calls are TRBV27 and TRBJ2-1; D perhaps matches TRBD2 (6 bases). The origin of this receptor is an elderly woman with active COVID-19. The DNA for the CDR3 is TGTGCCAGCAGTCGCTTCGGGACTGATTACGAATACAATGAGCAGTTCTTC. Protein sequence: CASSRFGTDYEYNEQFF.